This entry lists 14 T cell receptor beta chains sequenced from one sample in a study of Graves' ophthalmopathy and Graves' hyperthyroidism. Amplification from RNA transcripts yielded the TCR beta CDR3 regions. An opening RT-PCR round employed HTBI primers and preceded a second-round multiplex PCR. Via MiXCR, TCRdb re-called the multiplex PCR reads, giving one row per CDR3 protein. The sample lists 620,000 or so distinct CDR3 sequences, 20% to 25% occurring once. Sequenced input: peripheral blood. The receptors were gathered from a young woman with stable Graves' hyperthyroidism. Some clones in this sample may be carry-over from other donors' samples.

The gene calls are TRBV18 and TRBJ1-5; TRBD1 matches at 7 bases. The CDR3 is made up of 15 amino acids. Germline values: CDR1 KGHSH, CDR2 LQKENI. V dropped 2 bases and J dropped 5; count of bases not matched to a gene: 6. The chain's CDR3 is CASSPGGQNYQPQHF. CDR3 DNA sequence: TGTGCCAGCTCACCAGGGGGACAGAATTATCAGCCCCAGCATTTT.

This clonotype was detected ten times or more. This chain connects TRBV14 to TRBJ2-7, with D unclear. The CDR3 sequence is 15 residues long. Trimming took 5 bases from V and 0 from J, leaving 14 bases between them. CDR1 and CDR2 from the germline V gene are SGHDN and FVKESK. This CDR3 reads CASSRTSTSSYEQYF. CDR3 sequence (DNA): TGTGCCAGCAGCAGAACAAGTACAAGCTCCTACGAGCAGTACTTC.

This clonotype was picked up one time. CDR3 nucleotide sequence: TGTGCCAGCAGTTTTCGTTCCGGACAGGGTGGAAACACCATATATTTT. Its protein is CASSFRSGQGGNTIYF. The J gene is TRBJ1-3, the V gene TRBV28; TRBD1 matches 8 bases. The CDR3 runs 16 residues. Germline CDR1 is MDHEN and CDR2 is SYDVKM. The V gene end was trimmed by 3 bases and the J gene end by 3 bases; junction bases not matched to a gene: 7. The entire variable domain, with the rest obtained from reference TRBV28 and TRBJ1-3, is as follows: DVKVTQSSRYLVKRTGEKVFLECVQDMDHENMFWYRQDPGLGLRLIYFSYDVKMKEKGDIPEGYSVSREKKERFSLILESASTNQTSMYLCASSFRSGQGGNTIYFGEGSWLTVV.

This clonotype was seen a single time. The CDR3 DNA sequence: TGTGCCAGCAGTGATAAGGACAGGGGCATCCAAGAGACCCAGTACTTC. Protein: CASSDKDRGIQETQYF. This chain joins TRBV6-4 and TRBJ2-5, with TRBD1 identical over 9 bases. CDR1 is MRHNA and CDR2 is SNTAGT in the germline V gene. There are 16 residues in the CDR3. The V segment lost 3 bases and the J segment 1 base; nucleotides outside the gene matches: 6.

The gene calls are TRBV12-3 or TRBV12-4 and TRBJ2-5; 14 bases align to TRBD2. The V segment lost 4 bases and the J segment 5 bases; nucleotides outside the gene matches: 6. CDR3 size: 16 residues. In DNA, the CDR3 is TGTGCCAGCAGTTGCGGACTAGCGGGGGGACAGGAGACCCAGTACTTC. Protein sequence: CASSCGLAGGQETQYF.

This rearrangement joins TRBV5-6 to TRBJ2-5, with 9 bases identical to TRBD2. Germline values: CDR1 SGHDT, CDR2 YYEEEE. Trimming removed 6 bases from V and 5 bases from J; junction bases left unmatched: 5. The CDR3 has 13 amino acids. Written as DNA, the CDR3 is TGTGCCAGCACTAGCGGGGTCCGGGAGACCCAGTACTTC. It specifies CASTSGVRETQYF.

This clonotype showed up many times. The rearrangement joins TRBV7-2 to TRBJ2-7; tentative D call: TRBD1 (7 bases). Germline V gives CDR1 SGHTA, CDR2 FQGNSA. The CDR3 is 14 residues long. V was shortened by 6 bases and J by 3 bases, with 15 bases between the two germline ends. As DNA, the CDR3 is TGTGCCAGCAGGGAGGGGGCTACCGACTACGAGCAGTACTTC. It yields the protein CASREGATDYEQYF. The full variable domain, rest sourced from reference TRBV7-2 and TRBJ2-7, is GAGVSQSPSNKVTEKGKDVELRCDPISGHTALYWYRQSLGQGLEFLIYFQGNSAPDKSGLPSDRFSAERTGGSVSTLTIQRTQQEDSAVYLCASREGATDYEQYFGPGTRLTVT.

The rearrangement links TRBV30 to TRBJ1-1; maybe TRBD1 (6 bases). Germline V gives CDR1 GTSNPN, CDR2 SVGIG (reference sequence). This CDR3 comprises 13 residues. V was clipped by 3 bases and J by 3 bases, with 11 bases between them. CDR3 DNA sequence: TGTGCCTGGAGACAGGGCTTACACACTGAAGCTTTCTTT. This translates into CAWRQGLHTEAFF.

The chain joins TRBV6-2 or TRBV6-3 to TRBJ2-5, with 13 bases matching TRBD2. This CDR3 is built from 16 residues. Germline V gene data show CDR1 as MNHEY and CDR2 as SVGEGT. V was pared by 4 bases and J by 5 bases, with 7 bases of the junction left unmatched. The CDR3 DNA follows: TGTGCCAGCAGTTCCGGGACTAGCGGGGAGCGTGAGACCCAGTACTTC. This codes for CASSSGTSGERETQYF.

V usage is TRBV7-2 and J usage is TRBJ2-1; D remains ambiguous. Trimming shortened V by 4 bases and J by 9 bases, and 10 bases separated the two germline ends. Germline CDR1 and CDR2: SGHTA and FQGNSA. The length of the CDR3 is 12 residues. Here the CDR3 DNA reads TGTGCCAGCAGCTCCAACCGGGTTGAGCAGTTCTTC. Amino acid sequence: CASSSNRVEQFF.

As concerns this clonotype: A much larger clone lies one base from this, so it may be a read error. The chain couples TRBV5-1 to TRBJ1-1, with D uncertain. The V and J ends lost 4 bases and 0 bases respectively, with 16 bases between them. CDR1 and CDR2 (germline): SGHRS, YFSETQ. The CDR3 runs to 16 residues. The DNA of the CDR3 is TGCGCCAGCAGCGCCGAGAACCGGGGAGTGAACACTGAAGCTTTCTTT. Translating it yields CASSAENRGVNTEAFF.

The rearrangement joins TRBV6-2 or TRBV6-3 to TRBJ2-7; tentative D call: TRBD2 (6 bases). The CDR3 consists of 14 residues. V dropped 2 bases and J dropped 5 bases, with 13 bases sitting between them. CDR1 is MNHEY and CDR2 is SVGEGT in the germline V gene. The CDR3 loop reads CASSYVREFDEQYF. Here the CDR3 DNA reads TGTGCCAGCAGTTACGTCCGGGAGTTCGACGAGCAGTACTTC.

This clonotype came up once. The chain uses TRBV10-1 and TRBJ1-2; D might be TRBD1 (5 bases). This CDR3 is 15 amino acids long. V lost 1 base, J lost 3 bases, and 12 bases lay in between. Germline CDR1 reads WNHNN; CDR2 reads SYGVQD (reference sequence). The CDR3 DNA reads TGCGCCAGCAGTGAGTTGGCAGGGAACCACTATGGCTACACCTTC. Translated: CASSELAGNHYGYTF.

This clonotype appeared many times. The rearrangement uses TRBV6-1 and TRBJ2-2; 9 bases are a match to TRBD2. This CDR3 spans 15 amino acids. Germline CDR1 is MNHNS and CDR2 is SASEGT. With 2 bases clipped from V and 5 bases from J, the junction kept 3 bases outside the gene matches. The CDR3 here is CASSERLAGTGELFF. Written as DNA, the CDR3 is TGTGCCAGCAGTGAACGCCTAGCGGGGACCGGGGAGCTGTTTTTT.